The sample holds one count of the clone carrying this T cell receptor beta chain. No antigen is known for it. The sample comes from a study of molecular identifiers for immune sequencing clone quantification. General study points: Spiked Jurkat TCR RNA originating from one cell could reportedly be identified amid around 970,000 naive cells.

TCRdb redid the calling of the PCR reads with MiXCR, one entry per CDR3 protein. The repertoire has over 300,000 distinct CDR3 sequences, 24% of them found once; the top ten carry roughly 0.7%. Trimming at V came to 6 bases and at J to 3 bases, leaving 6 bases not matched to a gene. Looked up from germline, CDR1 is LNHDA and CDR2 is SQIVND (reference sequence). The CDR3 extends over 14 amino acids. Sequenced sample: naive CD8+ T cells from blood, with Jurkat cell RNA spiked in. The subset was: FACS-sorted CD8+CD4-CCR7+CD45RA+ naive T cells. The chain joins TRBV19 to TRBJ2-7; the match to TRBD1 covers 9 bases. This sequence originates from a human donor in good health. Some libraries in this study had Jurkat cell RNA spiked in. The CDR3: CASSHGTGYYEQYV. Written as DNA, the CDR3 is TGTGCCAGTAGCCACGGGACAGGGTACTACGAGCAGTACGTC.